The 19 T cell receptor beta chains given below trace back to one sample, sequenced in a study of shared clonotypes between healthy human individuals (TCRdb year 2020). The receptor library was made with the immunoSEQ multiplex PCR assay. This is the immuneACCESS table as TCRdb keeps it, with only in-frame sequences that have V and J called. A part of the clones is gone; compared with another copy, unresolved V genes explain less than half, and the rest is unexplained. The table for this sample lists some 2.3 million clones; 85% to 95% of them were counted only once. Jointly, the top ten make up 0.39% of the sample. Sequencing was performed on naive CD4+ T cells from PBMCs. The cell subset or site tag for this specimen amounts to: CD45RA+ positively selected. Source of these receptors: a man younger than 35 in good health. Some clones in this sample may be carry-over from other donors' samples.

This clone was detected once. V gene TRBV5-1 combines with J gene TRBJ2-2; D remains ambiguous. The CDR3 has 16 residues. Germline CDR1 is SGHRS and CDR2 is YFSETQ. Trimming removed 0 bases from V and 0 bases from J, with 9 bases in between. CDR3 region: CASSLGAAANTGELFF. The DNA for the CDR3 is TGCGCCAGCAGCTTGGGGGCTGCAGCGAACACCGGGGAGCTGTTTTTT. The full variable domain, in which reference TRBV5-1 and TRBJ2-2 provide the parts outside the CDR3, is KAGVTQTPRYLIKTRGQQVTLSCSPISGHRSVSWYQQTPGQGLQFLFEYFSETQRNKGNFPGRFSGRQFSNSRSEMNVSTLELGDSALYLCASSLGAAANTGELFFGEGSRLTVL.

On this clone: One junction end disagrees with the germline gene, perhaps due to a read error. The chain combines TRBV28 with TRBJ2-7, with D perhaps matching TRBD1 (6 bases). Germline lookup yields CDR1 MDHEN and CDR2 SYDVKM. The CDR3 contains 11 residues. As DNA, the CDR3 is TGTGCCAGCAGAGCCGGGACATTTCCTCTATTC. Protein product: CASRAGTFPLF.

The V and J genes are TRBV28 and TRBJ2-1, with 8 bases lining up with TRBD2. Unmatched junction bases numbered 1, after V lost 8 bases and J lost 4 bases. The CDR3 consists of 12 residues. Germline CDR1 MDHEN, CDR2 SYDVKM. CDR3 protein: CASERGYNEQFF. DNA for the CDR3: TGTGCCAGCGAGCGGGGGTACAATGAGCAGTTCTTC. Full variable domain (missing parts from reference TRBV28 and TRBJ2-1): DVKVTQSSRYLVKRTGEKVFLECVQDMDHENMFWYRQDPGLGLRLIYFSYDVKMKEKGDIPEGYSVSREKKERFSLILESASTNQTSMYLCASERGYNEQFFGPGTRLTVL.

The sample holds a few counts of this clone. This rearrangement joins TRBV2 to TRBJ1-5; perhaps TRBD1 as D (5 bases). Germline CDR1 reads SNHLY; CDR2 reads FYNNEI. V lost 7 bases to trimming and J lost 3 bases, with 13 bases between them. This CDR3 is 14 amino acids long. CDR3 sequence: CASTGVRDNQPQHF. The DNA of the CDR3 is TGTGCCAGCACCGGGGTCAGGGACAATCAGCCCCAGCATTTT.

CDR3: CASSRTGYMETQYF. In DNA form, the CDR3 reads TGCGCCAGCAGTAGGACAGGGTATATGGAGACCCAGTACTTC. The chain recombines TRBV4-1 with TRBJ2-5; 8 bases are a match to TRBD1. This CDR3 is built from 14 residues. CDR1 and CDR2 (germline): MGHRA, YSYEKL. V was pared by 6 bases and J by 5 bases, with 8 bases of the junction left unmatched.

The chain uses TRBV5-6 and TRBJ2-7, with 7 bases lining up with TRBD2. CDR1 and CDR2 from the germline V gene are SGHDT and YYEEEE. This CDR3 is built from 15 residues. The J segment lost 1 base and the V segment lost 2 bases, leaving 6 bases of the junction unmatched. CDR3 in DNA: TGTGCCAGCAGCTTCCGGGACTACCTGTCCTACGAGCAGTACTTC. Its translation: CASSFRDYLSYEQYF.

This CDR3 is CASSSHLGSLAGHSYEQYF. CDR3 in DNA: TGTGCCAGCAGCTCCCACCTTGGCTCACTAGCGGGCCACTCCTACGAGCAGTACTTC. The chain links TRBV5-8 to TRBJ2-7; 9 positions match TRBD2. The CDR3 runs to 19 residues. V trimming: 3 bases; J trimming: 0 bases; junction bases outside the gene matches: 16. Germline CDR1 is SGHTS and CDR2 is YDEGEE.

The genes are TRBV6-5 and TRBJ2-7; D gene uncertain. From germline, CDR1 is MNHEY and CDR2 SVGAGI. V lost 7 bases and J lost 0, with 10 bases in between. The CDR3 is 13 amino acids. The CDR3 here is CASKRAGSYEQYF. CDR3 DNA: TGTGCCAGCAAACGGGCCGGCTCCTACGAGCAGTACTTC.

This clone was detected once. The V call is TRBV27, the J call TRBJ2-1; TRBD1 agrees at 9 bases. The V and J ends lost 6 bases and 12 bases, in that order; junction bases with no gene match: 6. The CDR3 is 12 amino acids. Germline V gene lookup returns CDR1 MNHEY and CDR2 SMNVEV (reference sequence). CDR3 protein: CASRSPGQGQFF. CDR3 nucleotide sequence: TGTGCCAGCAGGTCACCGGGACAGGGGCAGTTCTTC.

The V gene is TRBV27, the J gene TRBJ2-5; D may be TRBD1 (6 bases). The V end was cut by 4 bases, the J end by 2 bases, with 17 bases between. The CDR3 has 16 residues. CDR1 MNHEY and CDR2 SMNVEV come from the germline V gene (reference sequence). CDR3 residues: CASSSKPRTDQETQYF. CDR3 sequence (DNA): TGTGCCAGCAGTTCCAAACCCCGGACAGATCAAGAGACCCAGTACTTC.

The V and J genes are TRBV2 and TRBJ2-7; 7 bases are a match to TRBD1. The CDR3 contains 12 residues. Germline CDR1 SNHLY, CDR2 FYNNEI. J gave up 3 bases and V 6 bases, and 2 bases lay outside the gene matches. CDR3 DNA: TGTGCCAGCAGGCGACAGGGCTACGAGCAGTACTTC. Translated: CASRRQGYEQYF.

Notes on this clone: This CDR3 is also generated by other DNA sequences in the sample. The genes are TRBV6-6 and TRBJ1-5; D is unresolved. V gave up 2 bases and J gave up 4 bases, with 3 bases separating them. The CDR3 is 12 amino acids. Looked up from germline, CDR1 is MNHNY and CDR2 is SVGAGI (reference sequence). CDR3 DNA: TGTGCCAGCAGTTACAATAATCAGCCCCAGCATTTT. Translated, it gives CASSYNNQPQHF.

This clone was found once. CDR3 nucleotides: TGTGCCTGGAGTGTAGGGACATTATTCAATCAGCCCCAGCATTTT. Amino acids: CAWSVGTLFNQPQHF. The V call is TRBV30, the J call TRBJ1-5; TRBD1 is a possible D gene (6 bases). V was cut by 0 bases and J by 3 bases, with 12 bases left in between. The CDR3 loop spans 15 amino acids. Germline CDR1 and CDR2: GTSNPN and SVGIG (reference sequence).

The CDR3 nucleotides are TGTGCCAGCAGTTTATTCCTTAGCGGGAGCGTATACGAGCAGTACTTC. The encoded protein is CASSLFLSGSVYEQYF. The chain couples TRBV27 to TRBJ2-7; TRBD2 matches 9 bases. CDR3 length: 16 amino acids. Per the germline V gene, CDR1 is MNHEY and CDR2 is SMNVEV (reference sequence). J was trimmed by 4 bases and V by 1 base; bases with no gene match: 8.

Points on this clone: Other DNA sequences in the sample encode the same CDR3. The chain carries TRBV6-5 and TRBJ1-1, with TRBD1 identical over 7 bases. With V trimmed by 9 bases and J by 0 bases, 4 bases remained unmatched. Looked up from germline, CDR1 is MNHEY and CDR2 is SVGAGI. CDR3 length: 13 residues. The chain's CDR3 is CASSTGMNTEAFF. Here the CDR3 DNA reads TGTGCCAGTTCGACAGGGATGAACACTGAAGCTTTCTTT.

With regard to this clone: Different DNA sequences within this sample yield the same CDR3. The chain is built from TRBV2 and TRBJ2-1; D is undetermined. V lost 6 bases and J 3 bases, leaving 9 bases between the germline ends. Germline V lookup: CDR1 SNHLY, CDR2 FYNNEI. CDR3 length equals 13 residues. The CDR3 loop is CASSSAVYNEQFF. For the CDR3, the DNA is TGTGCCAGCAGCTCTGCCGTCTACAATGAGCAGTTCTTC.

The V call is TRBV5-1, the J call TRBJ2-3; D is undetermined. Germline V gives CDR1 SGHRS, CDR2 YFSETQ. There are 15 residues in the CDR3. V was trimmed by 2 bases and J by 0 bases, leaving 10 bases between them. The CDR3 sequence is CASSFGQASTDTQYF. The CDR3 region has the DNA TGCGCCAGCAGCTTTGGCCAGGCGAGCACAGATACGCAGTATTTT.

The chain employs TRBV11-2 and TRBJ2-1; 8 positions match TRBD2. Germline CDR1 is SGHAT and CDR2 is FQNNGV. V trimming: 5 bases; J trimming: 11 bases; junction bases outside the gene matches: 17. The CDR3 extends over 16 amino acids. CDR3 loop: CASSPASGLGGGQQFF. The DNA for the CDR3 is TGTGCCAGCAGCCCCGCTTCCGGTCTGGGCGGGGGGCAGCAGTTCTTC.

The chain recombines TRBV6-6 with TRBJ2-7, with D possibly called TRBD1 or TRBD2 (5 bases each). Trimming stripped 6 bases from V and 2 bases from J, with 17 bases between. The CDR3 spans 15 residues. The germline V gene has CDR1 MNHNY and CDR2 SVGAGI (reference sequence). The CDR3: CASRSTGTPAYEQYF. In DNA, the CDR3 is TGTGCCAGCAGGTCCACCGGGACCCCTGCCTACGAGCAGTACTTC.